This TCR beta chain comes out of a study of T cells in localized non-small cell lung cancer. Assay: immunoSEQ multiplex PCR; the TCRdb copy retains only in-frame clones and omits some. The repertoire includes approximately 5,100 clones, 35% of them detected once, and 8.2% sits in the top ten. Between the trimmed V and J ends, which lost 6 bases and 1 base, there was a span of 15 bases. This CDR3 has 15 residues. The V gene's germline CDR1 is SGHNT and CDR2 YENEEA. This clone was found a few times. Antigen: not known. Broader study findings: Median detection of top 100 tumor clones in adjacent lung was around 59 clones. T cell clonality was highest in uninvolved adjacent lung, above tumor. A raised T cell density in blood coincided with lengthier overall survival. Heterogeneity is still possible, as just one tumor region was sequenced.

The chain couples TRBV11-3 to TRBJ1-1; tentatively, D is TRBD1 (5 bases). This sample comprised lung tumor tissue, obtained before any cancer treatment. This receptor was obtained from a male donor at least 60 years old with stage I squamous cell lung carcinoma. DNA for the CDR3: TGTGCCAGCAGTCTCGCAGGGTTCAGGAACACTGAAGCTTTCTTT. Its protein product is CASSLAGFRNTEAFF.